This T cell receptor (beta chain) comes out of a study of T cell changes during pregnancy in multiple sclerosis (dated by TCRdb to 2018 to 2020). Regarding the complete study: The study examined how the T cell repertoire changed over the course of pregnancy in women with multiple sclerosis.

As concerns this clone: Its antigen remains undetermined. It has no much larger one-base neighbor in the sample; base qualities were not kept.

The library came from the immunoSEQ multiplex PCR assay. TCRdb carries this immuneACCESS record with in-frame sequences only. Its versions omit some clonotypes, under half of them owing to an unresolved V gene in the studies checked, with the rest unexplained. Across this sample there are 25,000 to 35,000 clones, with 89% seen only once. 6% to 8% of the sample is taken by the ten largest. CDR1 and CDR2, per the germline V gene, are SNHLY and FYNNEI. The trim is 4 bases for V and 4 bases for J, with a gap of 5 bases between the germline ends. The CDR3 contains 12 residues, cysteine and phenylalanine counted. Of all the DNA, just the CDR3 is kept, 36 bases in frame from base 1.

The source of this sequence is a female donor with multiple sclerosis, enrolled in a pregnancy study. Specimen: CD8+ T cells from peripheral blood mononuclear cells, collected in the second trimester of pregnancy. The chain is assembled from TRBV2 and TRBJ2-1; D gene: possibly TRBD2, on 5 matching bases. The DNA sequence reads TGTGCCAGCAGTGGCGGGTACAATGAGCAGTTCTTC. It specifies CASSGGYNEQFF.